This TCR beta chain stems from a study of blood T cell repertoires in COVID-19. The germline V gene encodes CDR1 LGHNA and CDR2 YNFKEQ. This CDR3 region has 14 residues. V was trimmed by 4 bases and J by 8 bases, leaving 15 bases between them. Assay used: immunoSEQ multiplex PCR; TCRdb lists only in-frame clones, some missing. The sample lists 150,000 to 200,000 clones, 75% to 85% occurring once. This clone was observed many times. The Seattle patients, enrolled during active infection, were followed longitudinally. This chain connects TRBV4-2 to TRBJ2-1; D might be TRBD2 (6 bases). Material for sequencing was peripheral blood. This clonotype originated in a woman aged 40 to 50 with COVID-19, enrolled during active disease. CDR3 protein: CASSLSAAGDEQFF. CDR3 DNA: TGTGCCAGCAGCCTCTCTGCAGCGGGTGATGAGCAGTTCTTC.